Listed below are T cell receptor beta chains from one sample, sequenced in a study of T-cell memory formation after mild COVID-19. TCRdb redid the calling of the 5' RACE reads with MiXCR, one entry per CDR3 protein. The table lists about 190,000 distinct CDR3 sequences, 18% of them singletons. Sequencing input: PBMCs or a T cell subset sorted from them (not recorded which). These receptors were obtained from an adult woman who had mild COVID-19 (a few samples of this study predate the infection). Cell type and time point are not known. Each CDR3 is given with its conserved first and last residue. The D gene is left open where the match is weak. Clone size, where shown, is once, few, many, or a class for clones that have expanded.

d_gene,v_gene,j_gene,abundance,CDR3nt,CDR3aa
TRBD2,TRBV6-2/TRBV6-3,TRBJ2-1,few,TGTGCCAGCAGTACCCACCTAGCGGGAGGGTACAATGAGCAGTTCTTC,CASSTHLAGGYNEQFF
TRBD1,TRBV14,TRBJ2-5,few,TGTGCCAGCAGCCGGGAGAGGACAGGACAAGAGACCCAGTACTTC,CASSRERTGQETQYF
-,TRBV7-3,TRBJ1-2,few,TGTGCCAGTGCTCGGGATAAGGACTATGGCTACACCTTC,CASARDKDYGYTF
-,TRBV12-3/TRBV12-4,TRBJ2-1,-,TGTGCCAGCAGTCCCTCGGGACGTTCCTACAATGAGCAGTTCTTC,CASSPSGRSYNEQFF
-,TRBV7-9,TRBJ2-5,-,TGTGCCAGCAGCTTAGTGGTCGGAAAAGGGACCCAGTACTTC,CASSLVVGKGTQYF
-,TRBV23-1,TRBJ2-2,-,TGCGCCAGCAGTCTTCGACAGCGGGCATGGACCGGGGAGCTGTTTTTT,CASSLRQRAWTGELFF
-,TRBV7-9,TRBJ2-3,few,TGTGCCAGCAGCCCATTGGGGGGGCGCACAGATACGCAGTATTTT,CASSPLGGRTDTQYF
TRBD2,TRBV20-1,TRBJ2-1,-,TGCAGTGCTAGACGCCCTAGCGGGAGGGCCCTCGAGGGGTTCTTC,CSARRPSGRALEGFF
-,TRBV4-2,TRBJ2-4,-,TGTGCCAGCACTGTAATGTGGCGGGCTAGCTCCAAAAACATTCAGTACTTC,CASTVMWRASSKNIQYF
-,TRBV5-1,TRBJ1-1,many,TGCGCCAGCAGACGAATGGGGGGCGCGGACACTGAAGCTTTCTTT,CASRRMGGADTEAFF
-,TRBV6-2/TRBV6-3,TRBJ2-1,-,TGTGCCAGCAGGGGGGCAGTCTCCTACAATGAGCAGTTCTTC,CASRGAVSYNEQFF
TRBD2,TRBV7-9,TRBJ2-7,few,TGTGCCAGCAGCTTGGGGACTAGCTGGGACACCTACGAGCAGTACTTC,CASSLGTSWDTYEQYF
TRBD2,TRBV14,TRBJ2-1,few,TGTGCCAGCAGCTCACAGCGGGAGTGGGCCAATGAGCAGTTCTTC,CASSSQREWANEQFF
-,TRBV12-3/TRBV12-4,TRBJ2-7,few,TGTGCCAGCAGCACAAGGGGTCCGGGGCACTACGAGCAGTACTTC,CASSTRGPGHYEQYF